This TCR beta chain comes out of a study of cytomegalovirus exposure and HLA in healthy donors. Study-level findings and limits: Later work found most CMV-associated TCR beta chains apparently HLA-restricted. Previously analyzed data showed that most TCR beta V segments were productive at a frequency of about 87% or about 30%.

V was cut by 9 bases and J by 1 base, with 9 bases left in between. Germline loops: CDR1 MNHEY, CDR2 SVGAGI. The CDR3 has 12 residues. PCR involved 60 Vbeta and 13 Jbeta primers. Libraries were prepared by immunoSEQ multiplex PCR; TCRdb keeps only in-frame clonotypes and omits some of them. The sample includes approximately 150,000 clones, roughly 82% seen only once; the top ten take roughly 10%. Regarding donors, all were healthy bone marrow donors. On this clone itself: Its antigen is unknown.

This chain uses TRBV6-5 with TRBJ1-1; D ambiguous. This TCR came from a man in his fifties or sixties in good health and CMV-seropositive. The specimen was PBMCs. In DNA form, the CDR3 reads TGTGCCAGGAGACGGAGGAACACTGAAGCTTTCTTT. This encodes CARRRRNTEAFF.